These T cell receptor beta chains were read from a single sample in a study of identical twins. TCRdb analysed the 5' RACE reads with MiXCR anew, one entry per CDR3 protein. Of 400,000 to 550,000 distinct CDR3 sequences detected, 20% to 25% appear once; the ten largest clones hold about 0.91%. These records were also assigned to another study, of T cells expressing NK-cell markers.

The sample was CD4+ T cells sorted from blood. Every receptor here comes from a woman aged 18 to 35 in good health. Both conserved end residues are part of each CDR3. The order of the fields is D gene, clone size, J gene, V gene, CDR3 DNA, CDR3 protein. A D gene is named only where the DNA matches it firmly. The size of a clone is reported for some rows only, either as once, few or many, or as a class for expanded clones.

-	-	TRBJ2-7	TRBV5-1	TGCGCCAGCAGCTTACCCAGTAGCTCCTACGAGCAGTACTTC	CASSLPSSSYEQYF
TRBD1	-	TRBJ2-7	TRBV5-1	TGCGCCAGCGCGCAACAGGGGTTTGACCGCGAGCAGTACTTC	CASAQQGFDREQYF
-	few	TRBJ2-3	TRBV6-5	TGTGCCAGCAGTTGGAAATTCAACAGGGTTGGCACAGATACGCAGTATTTT	CASSWKFNRVGTDTQYF
TRBD2	-	TRBJ2-3	TRBV20-1	TGCAGTGCTAATGGTGCGGGGGACACAGATACGCAGTATTTT	CSANGAGDTDTQYF
-	few	TRBJ1-2	TRBV10-3	TGTGCCATCAGGACGACAGACTATGGCTACACCTTC	CAIRTTDYGYTF
-	-	TRBJ1-1	TRBV12-3/TRBV12-4	TGTGCCAGCAGTTTTCCCCTGAGGGCAGGCCCCTACACTGAAGCTTTCTTT	CASSFPLRAGPYTEAFF
TRBD1	-	TRBJ1-5	TRBV12-3/TRBV12-4	TGTGCCAGCAGTAGCGGGACCGGGACAGCTTACCCTGGTGGGCCCCAGCATTTT	CASSSGTGTAYPGGPQHF
-	-	TRBJ1-1	TRBV5-1	TGCGCCAGCAGTTTACAGGCCTTGAGCACTGAAGCTTTCTTT	CASSLQALSTEAFF
-	few	TRBJ2-1	TRBV15	TGTGCCACAGAGGGCAGAACCGTCAATGAGCAGTTCTTC	CATEGRTVNEQFF
TRBD2	-	TRBJ2-7	TRBV20-1	TGCAGTGCTAGGCCCGGGAGGGGTCAGGGCTACGAGCAGTACTTC	CSARPGRGQGYEQYF
-	few	TRBJ2-7	TRBV7-2	TGTGCCAGCAGCCCCTGGGCCCGACCCTACGAGCAGTACTTC	CASSPWARPYEQYF
-	-	TRBJ2-1	TRBV7-9	TGTGCCAGCAGCCCTCCGATGGGGGCCCTCAATGAGCAGTTCTTC	CASSPPMGALNEQFF
TRBD2	-	TRBJ2-1	TRBV20-1	TGCAGTGCTAGCTTTAGCGGGGGTCTCAATGAGCAGTTCTTC	CSASFSGGLNEQFF
-	-	TRBJ2-5	TRBV20-1	TGCAGTGCTACCCGGCTAAGACTGGCGGGTTGGACCCAGTACTTC	CSATRLRLAGWTQYF
-	-	TRBJ1-6	TRBV20-1	TGCAGTGCTAGGGCGGGCAGCCGAAATTCACCCCTCCACTTT	CSARAGSRNSPLHF
TRBD1	-	TRBJ2-1	TRBV11-2	TGTGCCAGCAGCGGGACAGTATTGGGAGATCCGTACAATGAGCAGTTCTTC	CASSGTVLGDPYNEQFF
-	many	TRBJ2-3	TRBV12-3/TRBV12-4	TGTGCCAGCAGTCCCTACGGTAGTACGCAGTATTTT	CASSPYGSTQYF
-	few	TRBJ1-1	TRBV20-1	TGCAGTGCTAGAGATGGTGACGGGACGAACACTGAAGCTTTCTTT	CSARDGDGTNTEAFF
-	-	TRBJ2-3	TRBV7-9	TGTGCCAGCAGCTTGTTCCGTGGCGGAGATACGCAGTATTTT	CASSLFRGGDTQYF
-	many	TRBJ1-6	TRBV6-5	TGTGCCAGCAGTTCGGAGAGCTATAATTCACCCCTCCACTTT	CASSSESYNSPLHF
-	-	TRBJ1-4	TRBV25-1	TGTGCCAGCAGTTTACTATTGAAACTGTTTTTT	CASSLLLKLFF
-	-	TRBJ2-1	TRBV11-2	TGTGCCAGCAGCTTCAATCACTTATCGGAGCAGTTCTTC	CASSFNHLSEQFF
TRBD1	many	TRBJ1-4	TRBV12-3/TRBV12-4	TGTGCCAGCAGTCCATGGGGGGGGACAGGGGATGAAAAACTGTTTTTT	CASSPWGGTGDEKLFF
-	-	TRBJ1-2	TRBV28	TGTGCCAGCAGCCCCACTCGGTGGGGCTATGGCTACTCCTTC	CASSPTRWGYGYSF
TRBD1	-	TRBJ2-1	TRBV7-9	TGTGCCAGCAGCGTCCCCGGACAGGCCCTCTACAATGAGCAGTTCTTC	CASSVPGQALYNEQFF
-	-	TRBJ2-5	TRBV5-1	TGCGCCAGCAGCTTGGAATTTGTCGGAGAGACCCAGTACTTC	CASSLEFVGETQYF
TRBD2	few	TRBJ2-1	TRBV20-1	TGCAGTCCTAGCGGGAGGTACAATGAGCAGTTCTTC	CSPSGRYNEQFF
-	few	TRBJ2-1	TRBV24-1	TGTGCCACCAGTGAGGCGGGGTACAATGAGCAGTTCTTC	CATSEAGYNEQFF
-	-	TRBJ1-3	TRBV6-1	TGTGCCAGCAGAGACCCAGGGGGAAACACCATATATTTT	CASRDPGGNTIYF
TRBD2	few	TRBJ2-7	TRBV10-3	TGTGCCATCACTCCGACTAGCCGCACCTACGAGCAGTACTTC	CAITPTSRTYEQYF
TRBD1	-	TRBJ2-7	TRBV29-1	TGCAGCGTCCCGCAGGGGGCATACGAGCAGTACTTC	CSVPQGAYEQYF
-	many	TRBJ2-3	TRBV5-6	TGTGCCAGCAGCCCATTTAGGGGGGCGGGGGTGACAGATACGCAGTATTTT	CASSPFRGAGVTDTQYF
TRBD2	-	TRBJ2-5	TRBV20-1	TGCAGTGCTAGGGCCGGGACTAGCGGGGCGAGGAGAGAGACCCAGTACTTC	CSARAGTSGARRETQYF
TRBD2	many	TRBJ2-1	TRBV5-1	TGCGCCAGCAGCTTGGGTGGGGGGGACAATGAGCAGTTCTTC	CASSLGGGDNEQFF
-	-	TRBJ1-2	TRBV4-2	TGTGCCAGCAGCCAACCGCAGGGGACTAACTATGGCTACACCTTC	CASSQPQGTNYGYTF
-	-	TRBJ2-4	TRBV12-5	TGTGCTAGTGGTTTATCTGGGGTTGGCATTCAGTACTTC	CASGLSGVGIQYF
-	once	TRBJ2-1	TRBV18	TGTGCCAGCTCACCACCGAACAGGGCCGCCTATAGGGGCAATGAGCAGTTCTTC	CASSPPNRAAYRGNEQFF
-	few	TRBJ1-2	TRBV7-9	TGTGCCAGCAGCTTAGAGGCGGCCGCCTATGGCTACACCTTC	CASSLEAAAYGYTF
-	-	TRBJ2-1	TRBV12-3/TRBV12-4	TGTGTCAGCAGTTTACGTTCTAGCGTCAACAATGAGCAGTTCTTC	CVSSLRSSVNNEQFF